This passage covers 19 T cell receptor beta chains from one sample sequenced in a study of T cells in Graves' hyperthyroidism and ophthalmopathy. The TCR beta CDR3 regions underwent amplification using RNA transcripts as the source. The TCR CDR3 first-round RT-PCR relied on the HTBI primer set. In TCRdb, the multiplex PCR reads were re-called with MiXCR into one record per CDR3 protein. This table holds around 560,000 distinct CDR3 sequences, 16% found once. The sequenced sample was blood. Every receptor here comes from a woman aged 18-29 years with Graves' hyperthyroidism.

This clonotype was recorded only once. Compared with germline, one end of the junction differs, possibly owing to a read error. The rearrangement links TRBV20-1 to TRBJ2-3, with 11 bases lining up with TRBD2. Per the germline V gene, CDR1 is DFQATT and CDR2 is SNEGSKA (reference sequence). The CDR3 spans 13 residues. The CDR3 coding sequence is TGCAGTGCCCGACTAGCGGGGACAGATGCGCAGTATTTT. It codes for CSARLAGTDAQYF.

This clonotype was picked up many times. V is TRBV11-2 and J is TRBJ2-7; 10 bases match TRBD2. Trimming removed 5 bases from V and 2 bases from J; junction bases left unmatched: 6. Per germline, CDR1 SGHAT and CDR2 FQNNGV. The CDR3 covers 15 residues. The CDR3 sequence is CASSGLAGDTYEQYF. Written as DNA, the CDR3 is TGTGCCAGCAGCGGGCTAGCGGGGGACACCTACGAGCAGTACTTC.

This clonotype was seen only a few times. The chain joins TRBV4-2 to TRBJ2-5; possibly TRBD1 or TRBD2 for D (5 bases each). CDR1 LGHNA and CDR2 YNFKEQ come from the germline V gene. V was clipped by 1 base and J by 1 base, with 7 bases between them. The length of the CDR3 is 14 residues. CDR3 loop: CASSQVGTQETQYF. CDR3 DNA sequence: TGTGCCAGCAGCCAAGTGGGGACCCAAGAGACCCAGTACTTC.

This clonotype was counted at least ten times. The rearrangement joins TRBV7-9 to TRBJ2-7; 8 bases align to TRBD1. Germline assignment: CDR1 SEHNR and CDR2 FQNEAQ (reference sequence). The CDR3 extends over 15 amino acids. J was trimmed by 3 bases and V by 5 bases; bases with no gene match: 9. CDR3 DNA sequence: TGTGCCAGCAGCGGCCTCGGACAGGGAGACTACGAGCAGTACTTC. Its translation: CASSGLGQGDYEQYF.

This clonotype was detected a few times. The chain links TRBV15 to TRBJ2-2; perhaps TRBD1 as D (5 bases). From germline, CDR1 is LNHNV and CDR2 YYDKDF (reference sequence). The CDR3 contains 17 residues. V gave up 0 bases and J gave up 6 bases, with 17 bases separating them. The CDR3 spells CATSRDRTPGISGELFF. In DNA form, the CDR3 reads TGTGCCACCAGCAGAGACCGGACACCAGGGATCTCCGGGGAGCTGTTTTTT. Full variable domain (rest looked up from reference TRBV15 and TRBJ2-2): DAMVIQNPRYQVTQFGKPVTLSCSQTLNHNVMYWYQQKSSQAPKLLFHYYDKDFNNEADTPDNFQSRRPNTSFCFLDIRSPGLGDTAMYLCATSRDRTPGISGELFFGEGSRLTVL.

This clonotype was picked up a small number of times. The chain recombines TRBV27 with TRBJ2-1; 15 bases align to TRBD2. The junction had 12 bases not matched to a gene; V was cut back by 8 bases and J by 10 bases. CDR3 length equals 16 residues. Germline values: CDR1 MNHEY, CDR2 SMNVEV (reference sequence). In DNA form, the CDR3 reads TGTGCCAGCGGTATAGGACTAGCGGGAGGGCCGGGGGAGCAGTTCTTC. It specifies CASGIGLAGGPGEQFF.

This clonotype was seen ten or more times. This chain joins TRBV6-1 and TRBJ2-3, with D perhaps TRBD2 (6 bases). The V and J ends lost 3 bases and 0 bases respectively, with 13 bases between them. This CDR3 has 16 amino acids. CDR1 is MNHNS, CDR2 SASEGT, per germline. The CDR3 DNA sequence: TGTGCCAGCAGTGAGGGGGAAGGGACTAGCACAGATACGCAGTATTTT. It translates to CASSEGEGTSTDTQYF.

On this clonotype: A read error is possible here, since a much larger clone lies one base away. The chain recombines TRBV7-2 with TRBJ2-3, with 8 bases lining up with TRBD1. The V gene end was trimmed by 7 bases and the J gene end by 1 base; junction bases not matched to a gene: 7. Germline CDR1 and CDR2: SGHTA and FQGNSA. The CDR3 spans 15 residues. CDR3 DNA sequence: TGTGCCAGCAACGCAGGGGGCGCGGGCACAGATACGCAGTATTTT. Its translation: CASNAGGAGTDTQYF.

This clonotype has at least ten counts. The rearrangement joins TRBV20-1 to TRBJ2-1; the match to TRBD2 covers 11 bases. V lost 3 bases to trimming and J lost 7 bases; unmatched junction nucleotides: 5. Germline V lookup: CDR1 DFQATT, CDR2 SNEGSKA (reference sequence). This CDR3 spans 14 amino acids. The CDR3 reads CSASVAGGRNEQFF. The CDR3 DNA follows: TGCAGTGCTAGTGTAGCGGGGGGGCGAAATGAGCAGTTCTTC.

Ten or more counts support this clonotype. CDR3: CASSPSTGGDSPLHF. The CDR3 DNA is TGTGCCAGCTCACCATCGACAGGGGGCGATTCACCCCTCCACTTT. The V and J genes are TRBV18 and TRBJ1-6; 10 nucleotides match TRBD1. CDR3 length: 15 amino acids. Germline V gene sequence: CDR1 KGHSH, CDR2 LQKENI. Trimming removed 2 bases from V and 8 bases from J; junction bases left unmatched: 3.

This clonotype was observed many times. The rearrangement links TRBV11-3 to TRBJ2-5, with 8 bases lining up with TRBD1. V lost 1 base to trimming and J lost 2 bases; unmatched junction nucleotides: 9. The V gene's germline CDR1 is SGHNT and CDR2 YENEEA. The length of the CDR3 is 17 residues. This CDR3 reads CASSLVVGTGEQETQYF. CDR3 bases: TGTGCCAGCAGCTTAGTTGTAGGGACAGGAGAGCAAGAGACCCAGTACTTC.

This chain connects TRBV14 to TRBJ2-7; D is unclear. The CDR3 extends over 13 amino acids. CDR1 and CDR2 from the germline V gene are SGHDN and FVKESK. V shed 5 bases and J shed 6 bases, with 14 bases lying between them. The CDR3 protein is CASSRLVLGEQYF. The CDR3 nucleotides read TGTGCCAGCAGCAGGCTTGTCTTGGGCGAGCAGTACTTC.

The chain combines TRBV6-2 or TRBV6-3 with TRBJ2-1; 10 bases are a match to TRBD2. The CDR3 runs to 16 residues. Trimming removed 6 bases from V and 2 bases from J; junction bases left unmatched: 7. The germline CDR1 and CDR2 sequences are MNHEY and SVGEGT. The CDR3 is CASRSVGTSAYNEQFF. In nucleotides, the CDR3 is TGTGCCAGCAGATCGGTCGGGACTAGCGCCTACAATGAGCAGTTCTTC.

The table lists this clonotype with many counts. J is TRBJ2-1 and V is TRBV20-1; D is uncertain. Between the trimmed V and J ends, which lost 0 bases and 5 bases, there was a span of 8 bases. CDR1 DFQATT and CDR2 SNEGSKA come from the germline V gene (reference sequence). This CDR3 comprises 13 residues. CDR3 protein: CSARDPPDNEQFF. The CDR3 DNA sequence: TGCAGTGCTAGAGATCCCCCGGACAATGAGCAGTTCTTC.

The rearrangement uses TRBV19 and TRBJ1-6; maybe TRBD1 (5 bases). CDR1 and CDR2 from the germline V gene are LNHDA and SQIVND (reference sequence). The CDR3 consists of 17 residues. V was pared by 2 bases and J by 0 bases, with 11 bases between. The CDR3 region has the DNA TGTGCCAGTAGTATAAGGGGCCAGAGCTCCTATAATTCACCCCTCCACTTT. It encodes CASSIRGQSSYNSPLHF.

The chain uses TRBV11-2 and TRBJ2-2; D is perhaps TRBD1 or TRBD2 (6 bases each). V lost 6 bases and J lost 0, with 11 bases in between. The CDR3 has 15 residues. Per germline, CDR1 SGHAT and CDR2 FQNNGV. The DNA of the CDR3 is TGTGCCAGCAGGGGGGGCCCAGCGAACACCGGGGAGCTGTTTTTT. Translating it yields CASRGGPANTGELFF. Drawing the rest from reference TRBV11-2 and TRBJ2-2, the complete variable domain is EAGVAQSPRYKIIEKRQSVAFWCNPISGHATLYWYQQILGQGPKLLIQFQNNGVVDDSQLPKDRFSAERLKGVDSTLKIQPAKLEDSAVYLCASRGGPANTGELFFGEGSRLTVL.

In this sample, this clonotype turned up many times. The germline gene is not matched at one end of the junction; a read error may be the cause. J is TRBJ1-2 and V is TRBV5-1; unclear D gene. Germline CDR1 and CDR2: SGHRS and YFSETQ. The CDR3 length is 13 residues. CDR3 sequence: CASNLTGADGYTF. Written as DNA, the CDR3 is TGCGCCAGCAACTTGACGGGTGCGGATGGCTACACCTTC.

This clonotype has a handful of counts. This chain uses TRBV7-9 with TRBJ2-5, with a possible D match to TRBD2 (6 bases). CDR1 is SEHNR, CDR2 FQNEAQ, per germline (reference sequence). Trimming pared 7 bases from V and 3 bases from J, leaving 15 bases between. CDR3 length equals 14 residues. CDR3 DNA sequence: TGTGCCAGCATAAAACTGGGCGGGGAAGAGACCCAGTACTTC. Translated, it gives CASIKLGGEETQYF.

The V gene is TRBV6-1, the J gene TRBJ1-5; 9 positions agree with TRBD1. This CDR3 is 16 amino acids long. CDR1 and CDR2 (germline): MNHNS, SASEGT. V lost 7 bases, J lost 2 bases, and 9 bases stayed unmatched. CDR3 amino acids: CASKRQGDVRNQPQHF. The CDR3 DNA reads TGTGCCAGCAAGAGACAGGGGGATGTGCGCAATCAGCCCCAGCATTTT.